This TCR beta chain appears in the sequencing data of a study of T-cell reconstitution after alpha-beta-depleted transplantation in children. During its preparation, the TCRbeta library received unique molecular identifiers. TCRdb ran MiXCR on the PCR reads and lists one entry per CDR3 protein. The data hold roughly 610,000 distinct CDR3 sequences, with about 11% observed a single time. The sample here was PBMCs from the stem cell graft donor, taken from the stem cell graft. The sequence came from a human donor who donated a stem cell graft to a child with acute myeloid leukemia.

The CDR3 region has the DNA TGCGCCAGCAGCCAAGTTCATTGGGCGGAAGGCTCTGGAAACACCATATATTTT. Its translation is CASSQVHWAEGSGNTIYF. This chain joins TRBV4-3 and TRBJ1-3; D is unresolved. The CDR3 is made up of 18 amino acids. V was clipped by 1 base and J by 0 bases, with 16 bases between them. From germline, CDR1 is LGHNA and CDR2 YSLEER.